This TCR beta chain was sequenced during a study of OX40 agonist ivuxolimab in advanced cancers. CDR1 and CDR2 from the germline V gene are SGHRS and YFSETQ. The V and J ends lost 3 bases and 0 bases respectively, with 9 bases between them. The CDR3 totals 15 residues. Clones were sequenced by immunoSEQ multiplex PCR, and TCRdb holds only the in-frame ones, with some missing. In the table there are fewer than 100,000 clones, about four fifths of which are singletons. The source material was CD4+ or CD8+ T cells sorted from blood, sampled in a trial of the OX40 agonist ivuxolimab. The clonotype originates from an adult with an advanced solid tumor such as melanoma, head and neck, liver or kidney cancer. The rearrangement joins TRBV5-1 to TRBJ2-2; possible D gene TRBD2, 6 bases. This CDR3 is CASSYGGPNTGELFF. The CDR3 DNA reads TGCGCCAGCAGCTACGGGGGACCGAACACCGGGGAGCTGTTTTTT.